This is a list of T cell receptor beta chains from one sample in a study of blood T cells in healthy people across ages. TCRdb independently ran MiXCR on the 5' RACE reads; one entry per CDR3 protein. The data show around 940,000 distinct CDR3 sequences, roughly 51% seen once. Sequencing input: blood. The receptors derive from a woman aged 55-69 years in good health. CDR3s include the opening cysteine and the closing phenylalanine or tryptophan. A D gene is named only where the DNA matches it firmly. For some rows the clone size is stated as once, few or many, or as a class when expanded; others skip it.

v_call	d_call	j_call	clone_size	cdr3_nt	cdr3_aa
TRBV20-1	NA	TRBJ1-5	once	TGCAGTACTGGGCAGCCCAATCAGCCCCAGCATTTT	CSTGQPNQPQHF
TRBV20-1	TRBD2	TRBJ2-3	few	TGCAGTGCTAGCGGTCTAGCGGGAGTAGATACGCAGTATTTT	CSASGLAGVDTQYF
TRBV5-1	TRBD1	TRBJ1-4	once	TGCGCCAGCAGCACCGGGACAGGGTTTGAGAGAGTGAATGAAAAACTGTTTTTT	CASSTGTGFERVNEKLFF
TRBV5-1	NA	TRBJ2-7	NA	TGCGCCAGCAGCTATTCCCCAGGAAGGGTATCCTCCTACGAGCAGTACTTC	CASSYSPGRVSSYEQYF
TRBV6-5	NA	TRBJ1-5	NA	TGTGCCAGAAGCCAGATAGGACAGCCCCAGCATTTT	CARSQIGQPQHF
TRBV7-9	TRBD2	TRBJ2-1	NA	TGTGCCAGCAGCTTAGGACTAGCGGGAGCTGAGCAGTTCTTC	CASSLGLAGAEQFF
TRBV5-1	NA	TRBJ2-3	NA	TGCGCCAGCAGACCCCGCGAAGCTACGCAGTATTTT	CASRPREATQYF
TRBV27	NA	TRBJ2-3	NA	TGTGCCAGCAGTCAGAAGGGGTGGTCAGATACGCAGTATTTT	CASSQKGWSDTQYF
TRBV12-3/TRBV12-4	NA	TRBJ2-1	NA	TGTGCCAGCAGTTTCCGGGAGCAGTTCTTC	CASSFREQFF
TRBV4-1	NA	TRBJ2-2	few	TGCGCCAGCAGCCAAGTTGCCAGGGATGAGAACACCGGGGAGCTGTTTTTT	CASSQVARDENTGELFF
TRBV27	NA	TRBJ2-1	NA	TGTGCCAGCAGTTTACTAGGGGTAATCTACAATGAGCAGTTCTTC	CASSLLGVIYNEQFF
TRBV12-3/TRBV12-4	TRBD1	TRBJ2-3	NA	TGTGCCAGCAGTTTGGGGACAGGGATCCCCCTCAGCACAGATACGCAGTATTTT	CASSLGTGIPLSTDTQYF
TRBV12-3/TRBV12-4	TRBD2	TRBJ2-1	NA	TGTGCCAGCAGTTCCGGACTAGCGGGCGAGTTAAGGCACAATGAGCAGTTCTTC	CASSSGLAGELRHNEQFF
TRBV12-3/TRBV12-4	NA	TRBJ2-3	NA	TGTGCCAGCAGTTTCCAGAGAACTAGCACAGATACGCAGTATTTT	CASSFQRTSTDTQYF
TRBV5-1	TRBD2	TRBJ2-7	NA	TGCGCCAGCAGCTTGGGATTACTAGCGCCAGCCTACGAGCAGTACTTC	CASSLGLLAPAYEQYF
TRBV7-2	NA	TRBJ2-1	few	TGTGCCAGCAGCTTAGCCTATCTCAATGAGCAGTTCTTC	CASSLAYLNEQFF
TRBV7-8	NA	TRBJ2-2	NA	TGTGCCAGCAGCTTAGTAGTACTTCCGGGGTCGAACACCGGGGAGCTGTTTTTT	CASSLVVLPGSNTGELFF
TRBV25-1	TRBD2	TRBJ2-7	few	TGTGCCAGCAGCGTAGCGGGAGGCTACGAGCAGTACTTC	CASSVAGGYEQYF
TRBV19	NA	TRBJ1-2	NA	TGTGCCAGTAGTACCCCTTTAAGGGTAGCTGGCTACACCTTC	CASSTPLRVAGYTF
TRBV10-3	NA	TRBJ2-7	NA	TGTGCCATCAGTGACGCCTCCCCCTACGAGCAGTACTTC	CAISDASPYEQYF
TRBV2	NA	TRBJ2-4	NA	TGTGCCAGCGCCAGGGTGATTACCAAAAACATTCAGTACTTC	CASARVITKNIQYF
TRBV3-1	NA	TRBJ2-1	NA	TGTGCCAGCAGCCAAGATTCGGGCCGAGGGCGCAATGAGCAGTTCTTC	CASSQDSGRGRNEQFF
TRBV7-8	TRBD1	TRBJ2-7	few	TGTGCCAGCAGCTTAGGGACAGGGGGCGCAGGGGAGCAGTACTTC	CASSLGTGGAGEQYF
TRBV10-3	TRBD2	TRBJ2-1	NA	TGTGCCATCAGGAGCGGGAGAGCCTACAATGAGCAGTTCTTC	CAIRSGRAYNEQFF
TRBV29-1	TRBD2	TRBJ2-1	few	TGCAGCGGAACTGCTAGCGGGAGTTTAACCGGTGAGCAGTTCTTC	CSGTASGSLTGEQFF
TRBV5-1	NA	TRBJ2-5	NA	TGCGCCAGTCGAACCGGGGGGCTGGACATGGAGACCCAGTACTTC	CASRTGGLDMETQYF
TRBV15	TRBD2	TRBJ2-5	few	TGTGCCACCAGCTATTCTGCCAGGGAGGGGGAGACCCAGTACTTC	CATSYSAREGETQYF
TRBV7-2	TRBD2	TRBJ2-3	NA	TGTGCCAGCAGCTTAAGGCGGGAGGGCCGCCACACATCCGATACGCAGTATTTT	CASSLRREGRHTSDTQYF
TRBV7-2	NA	TRBJ2-7	NA	TGTTCCAGCAGCTCGGCTTGGTCCTACGAGCAGTACTTC	CSSSSAWSYEQYF
TRBV12-3/TRBV12-4	NA	TRBJ2-7	NA	TGTGCCAGCAGCCCAGGGACAAGGGCGAGGTACGAGCAGTACTTC	CASSPGTRARYEQYF
TRBV7-2	TRBD2	TRBJ2-1	NA	TGTGCCAGCAGCTTTTCCATCGTACTAGCGGGAGTCGATGAGCAGTTCTTC	CASSFSIVLAGVDEQFF
TRBV7-9	TRBD2	TRBJ2-7	NA	TGTGCCAGCAGCTCCGGGACTAGCGGAAGCTCCTACGAGCAGTACTTC	CASSSGTSGSSYEQYF
TRBV29-1	NA	TRBJ2-7	few	TGCAGCGTTGAAGATTACTTCGGCGGAGGCGAGCAGTACTTC	CSVEDYFGGGEQYF
TRBV2	NA	TRBJ2-1	NA	TGTGCCAGCATCATGACTAGTGGTTCCGTGGGTGAGCAGTTCTTC	CASIMTSGSVGEQFF
TRBV4-1	NA	TRBJ2-3	few	TGCGCCAGCAGCCAAGATGTAGTCACAGATACGCAGTATTTT	CASSQDVVTDTQYF
TRBV28	NA	TRBJ1-2	few	TGTGCCACCAATGACAGCGGGCCGCTCAGAGGCTACACCTTC	CATNDSGPLRGYTF
TRBV4-3	NA	TRBJ2-3	NA	TGCGCCAGCAGCCAATCAGGGCAAAAGGTCGGGCAGTATTTT	CASSQSGQKVGQYF
TRBV9	TRBD1	TRBJ2-3	NA	TGTGCCAGCAGCCCCAAAGGGACAGGGTTTTCTACCACAGATACGCAGTATTTT	CASSPKGTGFSTTDTQYF
TRBV12-3/TRBV12-4	TRBD2	TRBJ2-3	few	TGTGCCAGCAGAATTAGCGGGGGCACAGATACGCAGTATTTT	CASRISGGTDTQYF
TRBV7-2	TRBD1	TRBJ2-3	NA	TGTGCCAGCAGCTCCGGGACAGAAGCAGGGTTGATCACAGATACGCAGTATTTT	CASSSGTEAGLITDTQYF
TRBV7-9	NA	TRBJ2-2	NA	TGTGCCAGCAGCTTAGGCTGGTCCCCCAGGACCGGGGAGCTGTTTTTT	CASSLGWSPRTGELFF
TRBV18	NA	TRBJ1-5	few	TGTGCCAGCTCCCCAGATTATAGCAATCAGCCCCAGCATTTT	CASSPDYSNQPQHF